These T cell receptor beta chains were read from a single sample in a study of OX40 agonist ivuxolimab in advanced cancers. The method was immunoSEQ multiplex PCR; TCRdb's version includes in-frame clones alone and lacks a portion of them. The sample includes 65,000 to 75,000 clones, over 80% of them seen just once. Sequencing was performed on CD4+ or CD8+ T cells sorted from blood, taken in a trial of the OX40 agonist ivuxolimab. The receptors here all came from an adult with an advanced solid tumor such as melanoma, head and neck, liver or kidney cancer. CDR3s include the opening cysteine and the closing phenylalanine or tryptophan. D genes are given only for firm matches. A clone size is listed for some rows: how often the clone was seen (once, few, many), or a class if it is expanded.

CDR3: CASSSRRLNTGELFF
DNA: TGTGCCAGCAGCTCCAGACGGTTGAACACCGGGGAGCTGTTTTTT
size: -
D: -
V: TRBV7-9
J: TRBJ2-2

CDR3: CASSLGQGPTNEKLFF
DNA: TGTGCCAGCAGCCTTGGACAGGGGCCAACTAATGAAAAACTGTTTTTT
size: -
D: TRBD1
V: TRBV4-2
J: TRBJ1-4

CDR3: CASSPYLNTEAFF
DNA: TGTGCCAGCAGCCCCTATTTGAACACTGAAGCTTTCTTT
size: -
D: -
V: TRBV7-2
J: TRBJ1-1

CDR3: CASGLSPGQGANEQYF
DNA: TGTGCCAGCGGCTTATCCCCGGGACAGGGGGCAAACGAGCAGTACTTC
size: -
D: TRBD1
V: TRBV6-6
J: TRBJ2-7

CDR3: CACSAGEQYF
DNA: TGTGCCTGCTCAGCGGGGGAGCAGTACTTC
size: -
D: TRBD2
V: TRBV30
J: TRBJ2-7

CDR3: CASSVAGTGVLRF
DNA: TGTGCCAGCAGCGTAGCTGGGACAGGGGTTCTACGATTC
size: -
D: TRBD1
V: TRBV9
J: TRBJ2-7

CDR3: CASSYGLAGTDTDTQYF
DNA: TGTGCCAGCAGCTATGGACTAGCGGGGACCGACACAGATACGCAGTATTTT
size: -
D: TRBD2
V: TRBV7-2
J: TRBJ2-3

CDR3: CASSYSKWGPNSPLHF
DNA: TGTGCCAGCAGTTACTCCAAGTGGGGGCCCAATTCACCCCTCCACTTT
size: -
D: -
V: TRBV6-5
J: TRBJ1-6

CDR3: CASSLGTGKNYEQYF
DNA: TGCGCCAGCAGCTTGGGTACCGGGAAGAACTACGAGCAGTACTTC
size: -
D: -
V: TRBV5-1
J: TRBJ2-7

CDR3: CASSLWTKNIQYF
DNA: TGTGCCAGCAGCTTATGGACCAAAAACATTCAGTACTTC
size: -
D: -
V: TRBV13
J: TRBJ2-4

CDR3: CASKRLAGWSGELFF
DNA: TGTGCCAGCAAACGACTAGCGGGATGGTCCGGGGAGCTGTTTTTT
size: -
D: TRBD2
V: TRBV11-2
J: TRBJ2-2

CDR3: CASSLLQGSVDYTF
DNA: TGTGCCAGCAGCTTATTACAGGGCTCTGTTGACTACACCTTC
size: -
D: -
V: TRBV11-2
J: TRBJ1-2

CDR3: CSAQILDNTEAFF
DNA: TGCAGCGCACAGATCTTGGACAACACTGAAGCTTTCTTT
size: -
D: -
V: TRBV29-1
J: TRBJ1-1

CDR3: CASSRGGAVAENIQYF
DNA: TGCGCCAGCAGTCGGGGTGGGGCGGTTGCCGAAAACATTCAGTACTTC
size: -
D: -
V: TRBV23-1
J: TRBJ2-4

CDR3: CATRGGTGQPQHF
DNA: TGTGCCACCCGGGGAGGGACGGGGCAGCCCCAGCATTTT
size: -
D: -
V: TRBV27
J: TRBJ1-5

CDR3: CASGALQGNANQPQHF
DNA: TGTGCTAGTGGAGCGCTACAGGGGAATGCCAATCAGCCCCAGCATTTT
size: few
D: TRBD1
V: TRBV12-5
J: TRBJ1-5

CDR3: CAWRGGRNTEAFF
DNA: TGTGCCTGGAGGGGGGGTCGGAACACTGAAGCTTTCTTT
size: -
D: -
V: TRBV30
J: TRBJ1-1

CDR3: CASSTPTGYEQYF
DNA: TGTGCCAGTAGTACCCCGACAGGCTACGAGCAGTACTTC
size: -
D: -
V: TRBV19
J: TRBJ2-7

CDR3: CASSLRSGTGPTTEAFF
DNA: TGTGCCAGCAGCCTTAGGTCGGGGACAGGGCCAACCACTGAAGCTTTCTTT
size: -
D: TRBD1
V: TRBV14
J: TRBJ1-1

CDR3: CASRTGGVSSYEQYF
DNA: TGTGCCAGCCGGACGGGGGGGGTTAGCTCCTACGAGCAGTACTTC
size: once
D: TRBD2
V: TRBV28
J: TRBJ2-7

CDR3: CASSIAGFNQPQHF
DNA: TGTGCCAGCAGTATTGCGGGGTTTAATCAGCCCCAGCATTTT
size: -
D: -
V: TRBV27
J: TRBJ1-5

CDR3: CASSQQSRGTQYF
DNA: TGTGCCAGCAGCCAGCAATCCCGTGGGACCCAGTACTTC
size: -
D: -
V: TRBV9
J: TRBJ2-5

CDR3: CASSDRLGTGNYGYTF
DNA: TGTGCCAGCAGTGACCGCCTCGGGACCGGGAACTATGGCTACACCTTC
size: -
D: -
V: TRBV25-1
J: TRBJ1-2

CDR3: CASSRQPTDTQYF
DNA: TGTGCCAGCAGTCGTCAGCCCACAGATACGCAGTATTTT
size: -
D: -
V: TRBV2
J: TRBJ2-3

CDR3: CAWSVSQGAWGYTF
DNA: TGTGCCTGGAGTGTATCCCAGGGGGCATGGGGCTACACCTTC
size: -
D: TRBD1
V: TRBV30
J: TRBJ1-2

CDR3: CASSSHGSYEQYF
DNA: TGTGCCAGCAGCTCCCACGGCTCCTACGAGCAGTACTTC
size: -
D: -
V: TRBV9
J: TRBJ2-7

CDR3: CARNGAMNTEAFF
DNA: TGTGCCAGGAATGGTGCGATGAACACTGAAGCTTTCTTT
size: -
D: -
V: TRBV6-6
J: TRBJ1-1

CDR3: CASSERLVFYEQYF
DNA: TGTGCCAGCAGTGAGAGGTTGGTTTTCTACGAGCAGTACTTC
size: -
D: -
V: TRBV6-1
J: TRBJ2-7

CDR3: CASSLDTGGPYEQYF
DNA: TGCGCCAGCAGCTTGGATACGGGAGGGCCCTACGAGCAGTACTTC
size: -
D: TRBD2
V: TRBV5-1
J: TRBJ2-7

CDR3: CASSAGQYNQPQHF
DNA: TGTGCCAGCAGCGCCGGACAGTACAATCAGCCCCAGCATTTT
size: -
D: -
V: TRBV6-1
J: TRBJ1-5

CDR3: CASRRTFESSYEQYF
DNA: TGTGCCAGCAGGCGGACTTTTGAGAGCTCCTACGAGCAGTACTTC
size: -
D: -
V: TRBV27
J: TRBJ2-7

CDR3: CASSFGTTSYNEQFF
DNA: TGCGCCAGCAGCTTCGGGACAACCTCCTACAATGAGCAGTTCTTC
size: -
D: -
V: TRBV5-1
J: TRBJ2-1

CDR3: CASSTGLAGPTDTQYF
DNA: TGTGCCAGCAGCACCGGACTAGCGGGCCCCACAGATACGCAGTATTTT
size: -
D: TRBD2
V: TRBV9
J: TRBJ2-3

CDR3: CASSLAGGNSPLHF
DNA: TGTGCCAGCAGCTTAGCGGGGGGGAATTCACCCCTCCACTTT
size: -
D: -
V: TRBV7-6
J: TRBJ1-6

CDR3: CASSLAVYNEQFF
DNA: TGTGCCAGCAGCTTGGCGGTTTACAATGAGCAGTTCTTC
size: -
D: -
V: TRBV5-4
J: TRBJ2-1

CDR3: CASSLDLYRPNTEAFF
DNA: TGTGCCAGCAGCTTAGATTTGTACAGGCCGAACACTGAAGCTTTCTTT
size: -
D: -
V: TRBV7-2
J: TRBJ1-1

CDR3: CASIAANTGELFF
DNA: TGTGCCAGCATTGCAGCGAACACCGGGGAGCTGTTTTTT
size: -
D: -
V: TRBV2
J: TRBJ2-2

CDR3: CASSEGQGMNTEAFF
DNA: TGTGCCAGCAGTGAAGGGCAGGGGATGAACACTGAAGCTTTCTTT
size: -
D: -
V: TRBV2
J: TRBJ1-1

CDR3: CASSQVIRTSAYNEQFF
DNA: TGTGCCAGCAGCCAAGTGATCAGGACTAGCGCTTACAATGAGCAGTTCTTC
size: -
D: TRBD2
V: TRBV14
J: TRBJ2-1

CDR3: CASSPRFNEAFF
DNA: TGTGCCAGCAGCCCTCGTTTCAACGAAGCTTTCTTT
size: -
D: -
V: TRBV7-2
J: TRBJ1-1

CDR3: CASPTPGGTGEGETQYF
DNA: TGCGCCAGCCCCACCCCCGGGGGGACAGGGGAGGGAGAGACCCAGTACTTC
size: -
D: TRBD1
V: TRBV23-1
J: TRBJ2-5

CDR3: CASGLGRTEAFF
DNA: TGTGCCAGCGGGTTGGGGAGGACTGAAGCTTTCTTT
size: -
D: -
V: TRBV6-1
J: TRBJ1-1

CDR3: CASSLPGQGFAEQYF
DNA: TGTGCCAGCAGCCTGCCGGGACAGGGTTTTGCCGAGCAGTACTTC
size: -
D: TRBD1
V: TRBV11-2
J: TRBJ2-7

CDR3: CAWSKIVTSGRRELFF
DNA: TGTGCCTGGAGTAAAATCGTGACTAGCGGGAGAAGGGAGCTGTTTTTT
size: -
D: TRBD2
V: TRBV30
J: TRBJ2-2

CDR3: CASSGGVWTEAFF
DNA: TGTGCCAGCAGTGGGGGGGTTTGGACTGAAGCTTTCTTT
size: once
D: -
V: TRBV2
J: TRBJ1-1

CDR3: CASSLSVGVSNEQFF
DNA: TGCGCCAGCAGCTTGAGTGTCGGGGTTAGTAATGAGCAGTTCTTC
size: -
D: -
V: TRBV5-1
J: TRBJ2-1

CDR3: CASSLGGRRDNEQFF
DNA: TGTGCCAGCAGTCTAGGAGGGCGGCGGGACAATGAGCAGTTCTTC
size: -
D: -
V: TRBV7-3
J: TRBJ2-1

CDR3: CASSVATRGGSGQETQYF
DNA: TGTGCCAGCAGCGTAGCTACTAGAGGAGGTTCAGGTCAAGAGACCCAGTACTTC
size: -
D: -
V: TRBV9
J: TRBJ2-5

CDR3: CASSQSQDGYIQYF
DNA: TGTGCCAGCAGCCAATCCCAGGACGGTTACATTCAGTACTTC
size: -
D: -
V: TRBV4-2
J: TRBJ2-4

CDR3: CASSLDSGSGANVLTF
DNA: TGCGCCAGCAGCTTGGACTCCGGGTCTGGGGCCAACGTCCTGACTTTC
size: -
D: -
V: TRBV5-1
J: TRBJ2-6

CDR3: CASRADSNQPQHF
DNA: TGTGCCAGCAGGGCAGATAGCAATCAGCCCCAGCATTTT
size: once
D: -
V: TRBV6-6
J: TRBJ1-5

CDR3: CASSQDIGTGQEKLFF
DNA: TGCGCCAGCAGCCAAGATATAGGGACGGGACAAGAAAAACTGTTTTTT
size: -
D: -
V: TRBV4-3
J: TRBJ1-4

CDR3: CASSLGGYREETQYF
DNA: TGCGCCAGCAGCTTGGGGGGATACAGGGAAGAGACCCAGTACTTC
size: -
D: -
V: TRBV5-1
J: TRBJ2-5

CDR3: CASSTGQQNSPLHF
DNA: TGCGCCAGCAGCACCGGACAGCAGAATTCACCCCTCCACTTT
size: -
D: -
V: TRBV5-1
J: TRBJ1-6

CDR3: CTSRREISGNTIYF
DNA: TGTACCAGCAGAAGGGAGATCTCTGGAAACACCATATATTTT
size: -
D: -
V: TRBV6-5
J: TRBJ1-3

CDR3: CASRLAENTGELFF
DNA: TGTGCCAGCAGACTAGCGGAAAACACCGGGGAGCTGTTTTTT
size: -
D: TRBD2
V: TRBV11-3
J: TRBJ2-2

CDR3: CASSLTGANSPLHF
DNA: TGTGCCAGCAGCTTGACAGGGGCTAATTCACCCCTCCACTTT
size: -
D: TRBD1
V: TRBV5-6
J: TRBJ1-6

CDR3: CASRSEGRLGGYTF
DNA: TGTGCCAGCAGAAGTGAGGGCAGGTTGGGCGGCTACACCTTC
size: -
D: -
V: TRBV25-1
J: TRBJ1-2

CDR3: CASSFGGRGGGGYTF
DNA: TGTGCCAGCAGTTTCGGGGGGAGGGGCGGAGGTGGCTACACCTTC
size: once
D: -
V: TRBV28
J: TRBJ1-2

CDR3: CASIELPGGHEKLFF
DNA: TGTGCCAGCATCGAACTCCCAGGGGGTCATGAAAAACTGTTTTTT
size: -
D: TRBD1
V: TRBV6-7
J: TRBJ1-4